Each of the 22 T cell receptor beta chains below was sequenced from the same sample in a study of T cells in Graves' hyperthyroidism and ophthalmopathy. Amplified TCR beta CDR3 regions derived from RNA transcripts. A set of HTBI primers served as the primers for a first-round RT-PCR of the TCR CDR3. TCRdb reprocessed the multiplex PCR reads with MiXCR, giving one entry per CDR3 protein. The sample holds about 49,000 distinct CDR3 sequences, approximately 50% seen once. Material: peripheral blood or thyroid tissue (not recorded which). Receptors were obtained from a young man with Graves' hyperthyroidism.

The chain recombines TRBV24-1 with TRBJ1-6, with 7 bases aligning to TRBD1. The CDR3 covers 21 residues. Germline V gives CDR1 KGHDR, CDR2 SFDVKD. The ends lost 7 bases at V and 0 bases at J; junction bases unmatched: 20. The DNA of the CDR3 is TGTGCCACCAGCGGAGGGACCGGGACAGCGAAAACGAGCTCCTATAATTCACCCCTCCACTTT. It translates to CATSGGTGTAKTSSYNSPLHF.

Remarks on this clonotype: This may come from a read error, since a much larger clone is one base off. The chain has TRBV6-5 and TRBJ1-1, with a weak D call TRBD1 (5 bases). The CDR3 totals 15 residues. The germline V gene encodes CDR1 MNHEY and CDR2 SVGAGI. V gave up 6 bases and J gave up 1 base, with 15 bases separating them. The CDR3, as DNA: TGTGCCAGCAGCCGAACCGGGGCAGGGAACACTGAAGCTTTCTTT. Protein product: CASSRTGAGNTEAFF.

The rearrangement links TRBV10-3 to TRBJ1-2; D is uncertain. V lost 4 bases and J 3 bases, leaving 9 bases between the germline ends. This CDR3 spans 13 amino acids. Germline CDR1 is ENHRY and CDR2 is SYGVKD. CDR3 nucleotides: TGTGCCATCAGTGGCATCGGCTACTATGGCTACACCTTC. This encodes CAISGIGYYGYTF.

This clonotype was recorded at least ten times. V gene TRBV4-1 combines with J gene TRBJ2-7, with 11 bases matching TRBD1. Germline V gene sequence: CDR1 MGHRA, CDR2 YSYEKL. This CDR3 has 17 residues. After removal of 0 bases from V and 2 bases from J, the junction contained 6 bases not matched to a gene. DNA of the CDR3: TGCGCCAGCAGCCAAGATTGGGGGGGACAGGGGGCCTACGAGCAGTACTTC. It is translated as CASSQDWGGQGAYEQYF.

The chain employs TRBV7-2 and TRBJ1-3; TRBD1 matches 7 bases. Germline V gives CDR1 SGHTA, CDR2 FQGNSA. J lost 7 bases, V lost 5 bases, and 2 bases had no gene match. The CDR3 runs 12 residues. The CDR3: CASSPTGNTIYF. In DNA form, the CDR3 reads TGTGCCAGCAGCCCGACAGGGAACACCATATATTTT.

This clonotype was detected only a few times. The chain has TRBV27 and TRBJ1-6; 7 bases are a match to TRBD1. The CDR3 is 15 residues long. Germline V CDR1 and CDR2: MNHEY, SMNVEV (reference sequence). This CDR3 is CTGSFHRGRNSPLHF. The DNA for the CDR3 is TGTACCGGCAGTTTTCACAGGGGTCGTAATTCACCCCTCCACTTT.

J is TRBJ1-1 and V is TRBV7-9, with 7 bases lining up with TRBD1. The CDR3 extends over 16 amino acids. The germline CDR1 and CDR2 sequences are SEHNR and FQNEAQ (reference sequence). The ends lost 2 bases at V and 4 bases at J; junction bases unmatched: 10. The CDR3 is CASSLRRTGRFTEAFF. CDR3 DNA: TGTGCCAGCAGCTTACGCCGGACAGGTCGATTCACTGAAGCTTTCTTT.

The V call is TRBV9, the J call TRBJ2-5, with 14 bases lining up with TRBD2. Germline CDR1 reads SGDLS; CDR2 reads YYNGEE. The V segment lost 4 bases and the J segment 5 bases; nucleotides outside the gene matches: 7. The CDR3 runs 16 residues. The DNA of the CDR3 is TGTGCCAGCAGCACGGGACTAGCGGGGGCGGGCGAGACCCAGTACTTC. Translation gives CASSTGLAGAGETQYF.

As to this clonotype: The conserved final phenylalanine or tryptophan is absent from the CDR3, which likely points to a read error. CDR3 loop: CASSDPGTSVTYEQYL. The CDR3 region has the DNA TGTGCCAGCAGCGACCCCGGGACTAGCGTTACCTACGAGCAGTACCTC. The chain joins TRBV7-9 to TRBJ2-7, with TRBD2 matching over 10 bases. Germline CDR1 and CDR2: SEHNR and FQNEAQ (reference sequence). Unmatched junction bases numbered 9, after V lost 5 bases and J lost 2 bases. CDR3 length equals 16 residues.

This clonotype was counted many times. The chain carries TRBV4-1 and TRBJ2-2, with 15 bases matching TRBD2. CDR1 and CDR2 (germline): MGHRA, YSYEKL. V lost 1 base, J lost 5 bases, and 2 bases stayed unmatched. The CDR3 totals 17 residues. The CDR3 bases are TGCGCCAGCAGCCAAGGGACTAGCGGGGGGGTTACCGGGGAGCTGTTTTTT. As protein: CASSQGTSGGVTGELFF.

There are many counts of this clonotype. Given a much more abundant clone one base away, this may be a read error. The gene calls are TRBV29-1 and TRBJ2-5; the D call may be TRBD1 or TRBD2 (5 bases each). This CDR3 is built from 13 residues. Per the germline V gene, CDR1 is SQVTM and CDR2 is ANQGSEA. CDR3 sequence: CSVEEWGFVTRYF. CDR3 in DNA: TGCAGCGTAGAAGAGTGGGGGTTTGTGACCCGGTACTTC.

J is TRBJ1-1 and V is TRBV14; no firm D call. Germline V lookup: CDR1 SGHDN, CDR2 FVKESK. The CDR3 runs to 13 residues. Trimming took 5 bases from V and 5 from J, leaving 12 bases between them. The CDR3 loop is CASSSFGRTEAFF. The CDR3 nucleotides are TGTGCCAGCAGCAGTTTTGGGAGGACTGAAGCTTTCTTT. Full variable domain (remainder filled in from reference TRBV14 and TRBJ1-1): EAGVTQFPSHSVIEKGQTVTLRCDPISGHDNLYWYRRVMGKEIKFLLHFVKESKQDESGMPNNRFLAERTGGTYSTLKVQPAELEDSGVYFCASSSFGRTEAFFGQGTRLTVV.

This clonotype was detected many times. The gene calls are TRBV7-2 and TRBJ2-7; D remains unclear. Trimming removed 5 bases from V and 2 bases from J, with 10 bases in between. Germline CDR1 SGHTA, CDR2 FQGNSA. This CDR3 spans 13 amino acids. The CDR3 spells CASSIGGTYEQYF. The DNA of the CDR3 is TGTGCCAGCAGCATCGGTGGGACCTACGAGCAGTACTTC.

This clonotype was picked up many times. Relative to the germline gene, one junction end is altered; a read error may explain this. The chain couples TRBV19 to TRBJ2-5, with TRBD2 matching 8 bases. CDR1 and CDR2 from the germline V gene are LNHDA and SQIVND (reference sequence). This CDR3 has 18 amino acids. The CDR3 sequence is CASQPRAGDGREQEAQYF. The CDR3, as DNA: TGTGCCAGCCAACCGAGAGCGGGAGACGGTAGAGAACAAGAGGCCCAGTACTTC. The full variable domain, rest sourced from reference TRBV19 and TRBJ2-5, is DGGITQSPKYLFRKEGQNVTLSCEQNLNHDAMYWYRQDPGQGLRLIYYSQIVNDFQKGDIAEGYSVSREKKESFPLTVTSAQKNPTAFYLCASQPRAGDGREQEAQYFGPGTRLLVL.

This clonotype is medium-sized by share. The chain couples TRBV19 to TRBJ1-2; D is uncertain. Germline V CDR1 and CDR2: LNHDA, SQIVND (reference sequence). The CDR3 loop spans 12 amino acids. The V gene lost 3 bases and the J gene lost 8 bases, with 10 bases spanning the gap. CDR3 bases: TGTGCCAGTAGTATCCGGGTTGGCGGCTACACCTTC. It codes for CASSIRVGGYTF.

The chain recombines TRBV5-1 with TRBJ2-2; D possibly corresponds to TRBD1 (5 bases). CDR3 length: 16 amino acids. V gave up 2 bases and J gave up 1 base, with 12 bases separating them. Germline V CDR1 and CDR2: SGHRS, YFSETQ. In nucleotides, the CDR3 is TGCGCCAGCAGCTTCTTGCCAGGGTTGAACACCGGGGAGCTGTTTTTT. This translates into CASSFLPGLNTGELFF.

The chain couples TRBV5-4 to TRBJ2-2; D may correspond to TRBD1 or TRBD2 (5 bases each). Looked up from germline, CDR1 is SGHNT and CDR2 is YYREEE (reference sequence). V was trimmed by 4 bases and J by 4 bases, leaving 17 bases between them. The length of the CDR3 is 16 residues. CDR3 coding DNA: TGTGCCAGCAGCAGGGGACCCAGAGGTGCCACCGGGGAGCTGTTTTTT. Encoded protein: CASSRGPRGATGELFF.

The chain links TRBV7-9 to TRBJ2-7; D may be TRBD2 (6 bases). The CDR3 is 13 residues long. Trimming removed 0 bases at V and 5 bases at J, with 8 bases between. Germline lookup yields CDR1 SEHNR and CDR2 FQNEAQ (reference sequence). The CDR3 here is CASSLAGGNEQYF. The DNA of the CDR3 is TGTGCCAGCAGCTTAGCGGGAGGTAACGAGCAGTACTTC.

Notes on this clonotype: A much more abundant neighbour one base away suggests this may be a read error. The J gene is TRBJ2-3, the V gene TRBV5-1, with 9 nucleotides matching TRBD2. V was clipped by 0 bases and J by 1 base; unmatched bases: 3. The CDR3 length is 16 residues. Per the germline V gene, CDR1 is SGHRS and CDR2 is YFSETQ. The CDR3 reads CASSLETSGRTDTQYF. Written as DNA, the CDR3 is TGCGCCAGCAGCTTGGAGACTAGCGGACGCACAGATACGCAGTATTTT.

The chain uses TRBV12-3 or TRBV12-4 and TRBJ1-2, with 7 bases aligning to TRBD1. This CDR3 contains 11 residues. Trimming took 6 bases from V and 7 from J; bases not matched to a gene: 2. In nucleotides, the CDR3 is TGTGCCAGCAGCCGGACAGGTGGCTACACCTTC. Translating gives CASSRTGGYTF.

The chain couples TRBV2 to TRBJ1-5; D is possibly TRBD1 (5 bases). The CDR3 consists of 17 residues. With 3 bases removed from V and 3 bases from J, the gap between germline ends came to 18 bases. Germline assignment: CDR1 SNHLY and CDR2 FYNNEI. The CDR3 DNA reads TGTGCCAGCAGTGAGCTGGCCGGGACGCTCAACAATCAGCCCCAGCATTTT. Translation gives CASSELAGTLNNQPQHF. Full variable domain (missing parts from reference TRBV2 and TRBJ1-5): EPEVTQTPSHQVTQMGQEVILRCVPISNHLYFYWYRQILGQKVEFLVSFYNNEISEKSEIFDDQFSVERPDGSNFTLKIRSTKLEDSAMYFCASSELAGTLNNQPQHFGDGTRLSIL.

This clonotype has ten or more counts. The chain's CDR3 is CASSPRGVSGQGALSDYGYTF. CDR3 bases: TGTGCCAGCAGCCCTCGCGGGGTTAGCGGACAGGGGGCGTTAAGTGACTATGGCTACACCTTC. The V and J genes are TRBV11-3 and TRBJ1-2; TRBD1 matches 11 bases. The CDR3 is 21 residues long. V trimming: 5 bases; J trimming: 3 bases; junction bases outside the gene matches: 23. Looked up from germline, CDR1 is SGHNT and CDR2 is YENEEA.